The clone carrying this TCR beta chain was seen a single time. V was shortened by 6 bases and J by 5 bases, with 14 bases between the two germline ends. CDR3 size: 14 residues. Germline V CDR1 and CDR2: MNHEY, SMNVEV (reference sequence). The record originates from a study of blood T cell repertoires in COVID-19. Repertoires were generated with immunoSEQ multiplex PCR, while TCRdb's copy carries only in-frame clones and drops some. This table has approximately 260,000 clones, about 80% appearing once. This clonotype was sampled from a man in his forties or fifties who had recovered from COVID-19. The chain uses TRBV27 and TRBJ1-5; possibly TRBD1 for D (5 bases). The sample was PBMCs or T cells enriched from blood (not recorded which). The CDR3 nucleotides read TGTGCCAGCAGCAAAAGGGGAGGCTATCAGCCCCAGCATTTT. It encodes CASSKRGGYQPQHF.